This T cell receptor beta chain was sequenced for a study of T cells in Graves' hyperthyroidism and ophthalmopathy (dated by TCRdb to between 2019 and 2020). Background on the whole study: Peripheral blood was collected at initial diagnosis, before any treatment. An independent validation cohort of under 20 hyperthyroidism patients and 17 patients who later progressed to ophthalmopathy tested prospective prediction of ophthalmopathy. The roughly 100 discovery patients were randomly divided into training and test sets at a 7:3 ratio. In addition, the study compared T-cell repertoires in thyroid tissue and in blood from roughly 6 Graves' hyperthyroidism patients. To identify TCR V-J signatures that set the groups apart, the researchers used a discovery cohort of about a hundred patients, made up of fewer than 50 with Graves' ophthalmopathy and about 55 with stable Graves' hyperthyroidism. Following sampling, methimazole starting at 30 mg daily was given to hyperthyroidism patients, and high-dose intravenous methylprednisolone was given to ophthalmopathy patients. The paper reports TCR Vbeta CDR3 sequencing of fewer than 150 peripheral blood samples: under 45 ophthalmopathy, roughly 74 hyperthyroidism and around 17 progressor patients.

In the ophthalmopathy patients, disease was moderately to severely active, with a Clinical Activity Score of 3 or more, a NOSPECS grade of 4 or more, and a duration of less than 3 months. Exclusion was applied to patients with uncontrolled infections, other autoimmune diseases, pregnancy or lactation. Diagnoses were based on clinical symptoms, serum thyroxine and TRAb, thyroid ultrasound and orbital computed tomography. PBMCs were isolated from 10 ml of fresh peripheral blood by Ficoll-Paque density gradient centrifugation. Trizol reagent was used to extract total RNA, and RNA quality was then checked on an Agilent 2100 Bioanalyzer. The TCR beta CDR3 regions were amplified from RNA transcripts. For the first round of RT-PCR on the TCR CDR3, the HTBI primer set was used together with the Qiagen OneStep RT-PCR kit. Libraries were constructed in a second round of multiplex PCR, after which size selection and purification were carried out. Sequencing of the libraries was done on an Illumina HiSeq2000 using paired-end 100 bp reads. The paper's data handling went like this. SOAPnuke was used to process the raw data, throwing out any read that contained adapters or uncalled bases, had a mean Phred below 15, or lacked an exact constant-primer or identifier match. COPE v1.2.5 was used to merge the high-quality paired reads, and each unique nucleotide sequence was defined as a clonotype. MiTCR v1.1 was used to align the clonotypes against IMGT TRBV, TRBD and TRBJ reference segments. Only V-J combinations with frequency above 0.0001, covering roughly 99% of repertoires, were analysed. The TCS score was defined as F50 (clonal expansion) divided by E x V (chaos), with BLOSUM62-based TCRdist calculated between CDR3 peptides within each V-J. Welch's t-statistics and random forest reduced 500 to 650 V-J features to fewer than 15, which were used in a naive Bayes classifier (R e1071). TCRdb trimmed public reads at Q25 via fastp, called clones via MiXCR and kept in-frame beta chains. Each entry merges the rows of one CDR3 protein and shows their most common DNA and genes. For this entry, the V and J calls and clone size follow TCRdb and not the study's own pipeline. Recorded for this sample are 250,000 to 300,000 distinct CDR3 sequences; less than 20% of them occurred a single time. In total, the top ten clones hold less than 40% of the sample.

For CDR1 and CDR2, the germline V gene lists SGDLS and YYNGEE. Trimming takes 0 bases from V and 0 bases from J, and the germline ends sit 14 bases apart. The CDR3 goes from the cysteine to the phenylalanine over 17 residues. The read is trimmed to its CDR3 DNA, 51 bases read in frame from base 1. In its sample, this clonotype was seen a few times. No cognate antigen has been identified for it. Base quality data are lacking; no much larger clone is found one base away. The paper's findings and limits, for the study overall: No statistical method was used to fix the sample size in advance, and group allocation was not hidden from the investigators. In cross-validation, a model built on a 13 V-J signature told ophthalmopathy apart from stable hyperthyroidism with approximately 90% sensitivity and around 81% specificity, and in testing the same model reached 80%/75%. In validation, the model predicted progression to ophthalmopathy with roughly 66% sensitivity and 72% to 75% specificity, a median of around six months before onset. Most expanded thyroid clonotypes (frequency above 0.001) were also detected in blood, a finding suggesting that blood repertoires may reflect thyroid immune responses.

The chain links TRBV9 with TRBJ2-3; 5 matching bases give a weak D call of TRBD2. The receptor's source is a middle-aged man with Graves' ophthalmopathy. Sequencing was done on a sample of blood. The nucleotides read TGTGCCAGCAGCGTAGTCGGCGCGGACTCTAGCACAGATACGCAGTATTTT. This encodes CASSVVGADSSTDTQYF.